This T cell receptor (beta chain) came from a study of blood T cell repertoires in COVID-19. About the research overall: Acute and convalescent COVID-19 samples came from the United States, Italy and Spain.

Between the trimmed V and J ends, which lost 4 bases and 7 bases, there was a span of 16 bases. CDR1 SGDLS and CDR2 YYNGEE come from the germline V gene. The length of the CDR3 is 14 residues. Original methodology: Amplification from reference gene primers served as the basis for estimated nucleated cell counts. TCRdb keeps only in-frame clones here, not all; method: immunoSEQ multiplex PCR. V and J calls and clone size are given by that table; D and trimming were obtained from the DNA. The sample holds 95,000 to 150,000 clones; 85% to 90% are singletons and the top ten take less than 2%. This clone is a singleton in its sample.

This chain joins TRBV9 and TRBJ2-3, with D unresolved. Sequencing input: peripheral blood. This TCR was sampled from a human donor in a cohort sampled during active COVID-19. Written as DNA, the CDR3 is TGTGCCAGCAGCCAACTTCTCTATAACTATACGCAGTATTTT. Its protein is CASSQLLYNYTQYF.